Included here is one T cell receptor (beta chain) sequence, with context. Method: immunoSEQ multiplex PCR; TCRdb's copy keeps in-frame clones and lacks some. The sample contains approximately 200,000 clones, approximately 68% of which appear only once. This sample stems from a study of cytotoxic CD8 clonotypes in ibrutinib-treated CLL. This CDR3 has 14 residues. Trimming left V 6 bases short and J 2 bases short, with 10 bases between. Germline V gene data show CDR1 as SNHLY and CDR2 as FYNNEI. The V and J genes are TRBV2 and TRBJ2-2, with no clear D. Sequencing used PBMCs, obtained after 24 months of ibrutinib treatment. The sequence derives from a human donor with chronic lymphocytic leukemia. This CDR3 is CASSRDLNTGELFF. The CDR3 nucleotides read TGTGCCAGCAGCCGAGACTTAAACACCGGGGAGCTGTTTTTT.